This note documents a single TCR beta chain sequence. Repertoires were generated with immunoSEQ multiplex PCR, while TCRdb's copy carries only in-frame clones and drops some. This table has more than 100,000 clones, roughly 88% appearing once. The sample is drawn from a study of T cell responses to AZD1222 COVID-19 vaccine. Deletions cut 4 bases from V and 0 bases from J, with 12 bases between. Germline V lookup: CDR1 SGHAT, CDR2 FQNNGV. The CDR3 totals 16 residues. The chain combines TRBV11-2 with TRBJ1-4, with no clear D. Sequences were derived from peripheral blood, sampled on day 0 of AZD1222 vaccination. The TCR originated in an adult in good health. The CDR3 sequence: CASSSRQFATNEKLFF. The CDR3 bases are TGTGCCAGCAGCTCCCGTCAATTCGCAACTAATGAAAAACTGTTTTTT. The full variable domain, with the rest looked up from reference TRBV11-2 and TRBJ1-4, is EAGVAQSPRYKIIEKRQSVAFWCNPISGHATLYWYQQILGQGPKLLIQFQNNGVVDDSQLPKDRFSAERLKGVDSTLKIQPAKLEDSAVYLCASSSRQFATNEKLFFGSGTQLSVL.